A selection of T cell receptor beta chains follows, all from one sample in a study of cytomegalovirus exposure and HLA in healthy donors. Data came from immunoSEQ multiplex PCR; TCRdb stores just in-frame clones and leaves some out. The table includes approximately 220,000 clones, over 60% detected once. The sequenced sample consisted of PBMCs. The source of these receptors is a middle-aged man in good health and CMV-seronegative. Both conserved end residues are part of each CDR3. The D gene is left open where the match is weak. Some rows have no size entry. The others give once, few or many, or a class for an expanded clone.

v_call	j_call	d_call	clone_size	cdr3_aa	cdr3_nt
TRBV5-6	TRBJ1-2	TRBD1	.	CASSADRTGDYGYTF	TGTGCCAGCAGCGCAGATCGGACAGGGGACTATGGCTACACCTTC
TRBV14	TRBJ2-1	.	.	CASKAARTSYNEQFF	TGTGCCAGCAAAGCGGCTAGAACCTCCTACAATGAGCAGTTCTTC
TRBV19	TRBJ2-1	TRBD2	.	CAIAGGGVYNEQFF	TGTGCCATAGCGGGCGGAGGGGTGTACAATGAGCAGTTCTTC
TRBV5-6	TRBJ1-5	TRBD1	.	CASSLRDSFNQPQHF	TGTGCCAGCAGCCTCCGGGACAGCTTCAATCAGCCCCAGCATTTT
TRBV14	TRBJ2-7	.	.	CASSQVAGVNYEQYF	TGTGCCAGCAGCCAAGTGGCCGGGGTTAACTACGAGCAGTACTTC
TRBV29-1	TRBJ2-2	.	.	CSGLTGNTGELFF	TGCAGCGGCCTTACAGGGAACACCGGGGAGCTGTTTTTT
TRBV4-3	TRBJ2-6	TRBD2	.	CASSQDPTAGTGGANVLTF	TGCGCCAGCAGCCAAGACCCGACAGCGGGGACGGGAGGGGCCAACGTCCTGACTTTC
TRBV5-1	TRBJ1-1	.	.	CASSLRSGGTNTEAFF	TGCGCCAGCAGCTTGAGATCAGGAGGAACGAACACTGAAGCTTTCTTT
TRBV6-5	TRBJ2-7	TRBD1	.	CASSRQGVGQYF	TGTGCCAGCAGTCGACAGGGGGTCGGGCAGTACTTC
TRBV7-3	TRBJ2-1	TRBD1	.	CASSLGTGVGYNEQFF	TGTGCCAGCAGCTTAGGGACAGGGGTGGGGTACAATGAGCAGTTCTTC
TRBV15	TRBJ2-2	TRBD2	.	CATSRGTSGNTGELFF	TGTGCCACCAGCAGAGGTACTAGCGGGAACACCGGGGAGCTGTTTTTT
TRBV19	TRBJ1-4	.	few	CASSIGRGNEKLFF	TGTGCCAGTAGTATAGGACGGGGAAATGAAAAACTGTTTTTT
TRBV27	TRBJ2-5	TRBD1	.	CASSLGDRMGETQYF	TGTGCCAGCAGTTTAGGGGACAGAATGGGAGAGACCCAGTACTTC
TRBV5-6	TRBJ1-6	.	.	CASSLAWARGSPLHF	TGTGCCAGCAGCTTGGCGTGGGCCCGGGGGTCACCCCTCCACTTT
TRBV27	TRBJ2-2	.	.	CASSLVAGTGELFF	TGTGCCAGCAGTTTAGTCGCAGGCACCGGGGAGCTGTTTTTT
TRBV6-5	TRBJ1-2	TRBD1	.	CASSPGQESYGYTF	TGTGCCAGCAGCCCAGGACAGGAGTCCTATGGCTACACCTTC
TRBV2	TRBJ1-1	.	.	CASRELVAEAFF	TGTGCCAGCAGGGAGTTGGTCGCTGAAGCTTTCTTT
TRBV6-1	TRBJ2-2	TRBD2	.	CASSGGGKNTGELFF	TGTGCCAGCAGTGGCGGGGGGAAGAACACCGGGGAGCTGTTTTTT
TRBV27	TRBJ2-1	TRBD2	.	CASSPGTSGLVSSYNEQFF	TGTGCCAGCAGTCCCGGGACTAGCGGCCTTGTGAGCTCCTACAATGAGCAGTTCTTC
TRBV4-3	TRBJ1-1	TRBD1	.	CASSQASGGAGSNTEAFF	TGCGCCAGCAGCCAAGCTTCAGGGGGCGCAGGTTCGAACACTGAAGCTTTCTTT
TRBV13	TRBJ2-1	TRBD1	.	CATAWRQGAWNEQFF	TGTGCCACCGCTTGGAGACAGGGGGCGTGGAATGAGCAGTTCTTC
TRBV19	TRBJ1-2	.	.	CASSIRQVFFEGDGYTF	TGTGCCAGTAGTATTAGACAGGTTTTCTTTGAGGGAGATGGCTACACCTTC
TRBV14	TRBJ2-7	TRBD2	once	CASSQWGGSYEQYF	TGTGCCAGCAGCCAATGGGGGGGGAGCTACGAGCAGTACTTC
TRBV18	TRBJ1-1	TRBD1	.	CASSPGTGVNTEAFF	TGTGCCAGCTCACCAGGGACAGGGGTGAACACTGAAGCTTTCTTT
TRBV5-4	TRBJ2-5	TRBD2	.	CASRTLAGGPETQYF	TGTGCCAGCAGGACGCTAGCGGGAGGGCCAGAGACCCAGTACTTC
TRBV7-2	TRBJ2-7	TRBD1	.	CASTSGQGPYEQYF	TGTGCCAGCACCTCGGGACAGGGTCCCTACGAGCAGTACTTC
TRBV30	TRBJ1-1	TRBD1	.	CAWSVDRGRSEAFF	TGTGCCTGGAGCGTAGACAGGGGCCGTTCTGAAGCTTTCTTT
TRBV27	TRBJ2-7	.	once	CASSLLARLGEQYF	TGTGCCAGCAGTTTACTAGCTAGACTCGGCGAGCAGTACTTC
TRBV7-9	TRBJ2-7	TRBD2	.	CASSLAGTSGYEQYF	TGTGCCAGCAGCTTAGCCGGGACTAGCGGCTACGAGCAGTACTTC
TRBV5-4	TRBJ2-7	TRBD1	.	CASSSDRGPYEQYF	TGTGCCAGCAGCTCGGACAGGGGACCCTACGAGCAGTACTTC
TRBV5-1	TRBJ2-5	.	.	CASSTGQARVETQYF	TGCGCCAGCAGCACCGGCCAGGCCCGCGTGGAGACCCAGTACTTC
TRBV12-2	TRBJ2-7	.	.	CASRPRTGVYEQYF	TGTGCAAGTCGCCCCCGAACCGGGGTGTACGAGCAGTACTTC
TRBV7-2	TRBJ2-2	TRBD2	.	CASTIRGRENTGELFF	TGTGCCAGCACAATCCGCGGGAGAGAGAACACCGGGGAGCTGTTTTTT
TRBV6-1	TRBJ2-3	.	once	CASSEGWSPTDTQYF	TGTGCCAGCAGTGAAGGGTGGAGTCCCACAGATACGCAGTATTTT
TRBV19	TRBJ1-1	TRBD1	.	CASSNHQGATEAFF	TGTGCCAGTAGTAATCATCAGGGGGCAACTGAAGCTTTCTTT
TRBV7-9	TRBJ2-2	TRBD2	.	CASRASGDTGELFF	TGTGCCAGCAGGGCTAGCGGGGACACCGGGGAGCTGTTTTTT
TRBV5-4	TRBJ1-3	.	.	CASSITAGNTIYF	TGTGCCAGCAGTATCACGGCTGGAAACACCATATATTTT